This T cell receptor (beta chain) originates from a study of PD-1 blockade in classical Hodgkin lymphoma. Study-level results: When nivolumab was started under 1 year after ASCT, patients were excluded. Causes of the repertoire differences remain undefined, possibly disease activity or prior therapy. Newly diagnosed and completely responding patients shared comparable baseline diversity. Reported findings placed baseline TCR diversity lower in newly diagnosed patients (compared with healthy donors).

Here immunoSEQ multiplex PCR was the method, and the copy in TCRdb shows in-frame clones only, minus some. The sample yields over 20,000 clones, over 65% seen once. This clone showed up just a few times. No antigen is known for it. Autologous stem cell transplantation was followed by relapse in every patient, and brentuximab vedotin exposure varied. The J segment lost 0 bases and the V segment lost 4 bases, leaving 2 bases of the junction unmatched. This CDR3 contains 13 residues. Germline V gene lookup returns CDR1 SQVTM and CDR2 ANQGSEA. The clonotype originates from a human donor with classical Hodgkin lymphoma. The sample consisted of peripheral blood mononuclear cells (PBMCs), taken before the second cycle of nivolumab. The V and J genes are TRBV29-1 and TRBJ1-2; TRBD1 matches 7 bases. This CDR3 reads CSVGQGANYGYTF. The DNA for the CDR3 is TGCAGCGTTGGACAGGGAGCTAACTATGGCTACACCTTC.